The clone carrying this T cell receptor (beta chain) was seen only once. Its antigen is unknown. Using immunoSEQ multiplex PCR, the repertoire was profiled, and TCRdb retains in-frame clones only, with some absent. Of 160,000 or so clones in the sample, roughly 94% are singletons; the top ten hold more than 1%. Trimming stripped 0 bases from V and 5 bases from J, with 19 bases between. The CDR3 has 17 amino acids. Germline CDR1 is SGHTA and CDR2 is FQGNSA. The data originate from a study of T cell responses to AZD1222 COVID-19 vaccine. Broader study findings: Across spike, vaccine-associated CD4 TCRs were found, dominant at 160-218 and 743-854. Compared with day 0, the breadth and depth of the Spike-specific TCR repertoire rose significantly after two doses of AZD1222.

The clonotype comes from an adult who received the AZD1222 COVID-19 vaccine. The chain links TRBV7-2 to TRBJ1-2, with D possibly matching TRBD1 (5 bases). Here the sequenced sample was peripheral blood, taken 28 days after the second AZD1222 dose. The CDR3 DNA sequence: TGTGCCAGCAGCTTAGCCGCGTGGGGGGAGAATCAGTATGGCTACACCTTC. Amino acids: CASSLAAWGENQYGYTF.